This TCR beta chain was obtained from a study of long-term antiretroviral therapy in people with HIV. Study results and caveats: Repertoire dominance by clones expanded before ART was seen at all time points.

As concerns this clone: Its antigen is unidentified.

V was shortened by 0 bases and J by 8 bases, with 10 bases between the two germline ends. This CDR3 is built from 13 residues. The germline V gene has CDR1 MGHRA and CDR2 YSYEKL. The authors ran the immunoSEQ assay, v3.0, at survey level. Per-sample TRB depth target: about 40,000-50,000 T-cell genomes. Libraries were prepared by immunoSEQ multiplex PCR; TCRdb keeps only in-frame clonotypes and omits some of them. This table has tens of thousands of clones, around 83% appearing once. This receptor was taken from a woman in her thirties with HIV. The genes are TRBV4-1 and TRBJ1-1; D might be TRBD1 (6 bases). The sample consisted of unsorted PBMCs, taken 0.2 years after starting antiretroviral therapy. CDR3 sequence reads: CASSQELRGEAFF. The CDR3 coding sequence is TGCGCCAGCAGCCAAGAGCTCAGGGGAGAAGCTTTCTTT.